These T cell receptor beta chains were read from a single sample in a study of blood T cell repertoires in COVID-19. Libraries were prepared by immunoSEQ multiplex PCR; TCRdb keeps only in-frame clonotypes and omits some of them. The sample shows tens of thousands of clones, around 86% of them seen only once. Source material: peripheral blood. The receptors shown here come from a human donor in a cohort sampled during active COVID-19. The CDR3 runs from the conserved cysteine through the conserved F or W. A D gene is named only where the DNA matches it firmly. Only some rows state a clone size, as once, few, many or a class for expanded clones.

CASSLEGWGQGLQQFF,TGTGCCAGCAGCTTAGAGGGGTGGGGACAGGGCTTACAGCAGTTCTTC,TRBV11-2,once,TRBJ2-1,TRBD1
CASSLGPGENTEAFF,TGTGCCAGCAGCCTGGGCCCAGGGGAGAACACTGAAGCTTTCTTT,TRBV6-5,-,TRBJ1-1,-
CASSTYRGGVPEAFF,TGTGCCAGTAGTACATACAGGGGGGGCGTCCCTGAAGCTTTCTTT,TRBV19,-,TRBJ1-1,TRBD1
CASSLDNSYEQYF,TGTGCCAGCAGCCTCGACAACTCCTACGAGCAGTACTTC,TRBV11-3,-,TRBJ2-7,-
CASSGQKGGPNEQYF,TGTGCCAGCAGCGGACAAAAGGGGGGGCCCAACGAGCAGTACTTC,TRBV9,-,TRBJ2-7,-
CASSQVVAGGPDTQYF,TGCGCCAGCAGCCAAGTGGTAGCGGGGGGGCCGGATACGCAGTATTTT,TRBV4-1,-,TRBJ2-3,TRBD2
CASSNPRQGNRNTIYF,TGTGCCAGCAGCAACCCCCGACAGGGAAATCGAAACACCATATATTTT,TRBV7-2,-,TRBJ1-3,TRBD1
CASSEGRISRGGSGYTF,TGTGCCAGCAGTGAAGGTAGAATAAGTAGGGGAGGAAGTGGCTACACCTTC,TRBV6-1,-,TRBJ1-2,-
CASTPWEGSVYGYTF,TGTGCCAGCACCCCATGGGAGGGAAGTGTCTATGGCTACACCTTC,TRBV7-6,once,TRBJ1-2,-
CASSYLGQTEYGYTF,TGTGCCAGCAGTTACCTCGGACAGACCGAGTATGGCTACACCTTC,TRBV27,-,TRBJ1-2,-
CASSSGVHEQYF,TGTGCCAGCAGTTCGGGGGTCCACGAGCAGTACTTC,TRBV27,-,TRBJ2-7,-
CASSGAGGTEAFF,TGTGCCAGCAGTGGAGCAGGGGGCACTGAAGCTTTCTTT,TRBV6-1,-,TRBJ1-1,TRBD1
CAISRNTETSYGYTF,TGTGCCATCAGTCGCAACACAGAAACTAGTTACGGCTACACCTTC,TRBV10-3,-,TRBJ1-2,-
CASSLDRSGSAGNTIYF,TGTGCCAGCAGCTTAGATCGGTCAGGGTCAGCTGGAAACACCATATATTTT,TRBV11-2,-,TRBJ1-3,-
CASSTGITSYEQYF,TGTGCCAGTAGTACCGGGATTACCTCCTACGAGCAGTACTTC,TRBV19,-,TRBJ2-7,-
CASSLAFRTEAFF,TGTGCCAGTAGTTTGGCATTTCGAACTGAAGCTTTCTTT,TRBV19,-,TRBJ1-1,-
CASSERTGWNYEQYF,TGTGCCAGCAGTGAACGGACGGGATGGAACTACGAGCAGTACTTC,TRBV2,-,TRBJ2-7,-
CSVVVGGGNQPQHF,TGCAGCGTTGTTGTAGGGGGAGGGAATCAGCCCCAGCATTTT,TRBV29-1,-,TRBJ1-5,-
CASSVGQGVNYEQYF,TGTGCCAGCAGCGTCGGACAGGGGGTTAACTACGAGCAGTACTTC,TRBV9,-,TRBJ2-7,TRBD1
CASSLTGNNSPLHF,TGTGCCAGCAGTCTCACAGGGAATAATTCACCCCTCCACTTT,TRBV6-6,-,TRBJ1-6,-
CASSLAQTVNTEAFF,TGTGCCAGCAGCTTAGCCCAGACTGTGAACACTGAAGCTTTCTTT,TRBV7-9,-,TRBJ1-1,-
CASSSRTGPNTEAFF,TGTGCCAGCAGCTCCCGGACAGGACCGAACACTGAAGCTTTCTTT,TRBV7-8,-,TRBJ1-1,TRBD1
CASRLQGDEQYF,TGTGCCAGCAGACTACAGGGGGACGAGCAGTACTTC,TRBV2,once,TRBJ2-7,TRBD1
CASRKLAGGLTYEQYF,TGTGCCAGCAGGAAATTAGCGGGGGGGTTGACCTACGAGCAGTACTTC,TRBV27,-,TRBJ2-7,TRBD2
CASSQSRGANEKLFF,TGTGCCAGCAGCCAATCACGGGGGGCTAATGAAAAACTGTTTTTT,TRBV16,-,TRBJ1-4,-
CASSTQQGRNSPLHF,TGTGCCAGCAGCACTCAACAGGGGCGGAATTCACCCCTCCACTTT,TRBV21-1,few,TRBJ1-6,-
CASRGGQATNEKLFF,TGTGCCAGCAGGGGGGGACAGGCAACTAATGAAAAACTGTTTTTT,TRBV6-5,-,TRBJ1-4,TRBD1
CASSVGTSYEQFF,TGTGCCAGCAGCGTGGGAACTAGTTATGAGCAGTTCTTC,TRBV9,once,TRBJ2-1,-
CASSQVGGANTEAFF,TGCGCCAGCAGCCAAGTAGGGGGCGCGAACACTGAAGCTTTCTTT,TRBV4-3,-,TRBJ1-1,TRBD1
CASSSPTSGSYEQYF,TGTGCCAGCAGTTCCCCGACTAGCGGGTCGTACGAGCAGTACTTC,TRBV6-2/TRBV6-3,-,TRBJ2-7,TRBD2
CASSTKGRDEKLFF,TGTGCCAGCAGTACTAAGGGGCGCGATGAAAAACTGTTTTTT,TRBV7-9,few,TRBJ1-4,-
CASSPSIRDSNYGYTF,TGTGCCAGCAGCCCCTCGATCAGGGATTCGAACTATGGCTACACCTTC,TRBV7-9,few,TRBJ1-2,-
CASSLHREGTEAFF,TGTGCCAGCAGCTTACACAGGGAAGGGACTGAAGCTTTCTTT,TRBV11-2,-,TRBJ1-1,-
CAISDRDRVGWDTEAFF,TGTGCCATCAGTGACCGGGACAGGGTTGGTTGGGACACTGAAGCTTTCTTT,TRBV10-3,-,TRBJ1-1,TRBD1
CASSLGGVNTEAFF,TGTGCCAGCAGCTTAGGGGGAGTGAACACTGAAGCTTTCTTT,TRBV7-6,-,TRBJ1-1,-
CASSVAAGAPYEQYF,TGTGCCAGCAGCGTAGCGGCGGGGGCACCCTACGAGCAGTACTTC,TRBV9,-,TRBJ2-7,-
CASSPATGLFSYEQYF,TGTGCCAGCAGCCCTGCGACAGGGTTGTTCTCCTACGAGCAGTACTTC,TRBV7-9,-,TRBJ2-7,TRBD1
CASSSSPGQIERPQHF,TGTGCCAGTAGTTCCTCCCCGGGACAGATAGAACGGCCCCAGCATTTT,TRBV19,-,TRBJ1-5,TRBD1
CASYPRGDSNGYTF,TGTGCCAGCTATCCTCGGGGGGACTCGAATGGCTACACCTTC,TRBV6-5,-,TRBJ1-2,-
CASSPPTGISYNSPLHF,TGTGCCAGCAGCCCGCCCACAGGGATATCCTATAATTCACCCCTCCACTTT,TRBV28,-,TRBJ1-6,-
CASSLDRQGASEQYF,TGTGCCAGCAGTTTGGACCGACAGGGGGCAAGCGAGCAGTACTTC,TRBV6-6,-,TRBJ2-7,TRBD1
CASSQTGTESPLHF,TGTGCCAGCAGCCAGACAGGGACTGAATCACCCCTCCACTTT,TRBV11-2,-,TRBJ1-6,TRBD1
CASSIDGGGSQPQHF,TGTGCCAGTAGTATCGACGGGGGAGGGAGTCAGCCCCAGCATTTT,TRBV19,-,TRBJ1-5,-
CASSLGTSGGADEQYF,TGCGCCAGCAGCTTGGGCACTAGCGGGGGGGCAGACGAGCAGTACTTC,TRBV5-1,-,TRBJ2-7,TRBD2
CASSATGGDGYTF,TGTGCCAGCAGCGCGACAGGGGGCGACGGCTACACCTTC,TRBV9,-,TRBJ1-2,TRBD1